This passage covers 2 T cell receptor beta chains from one sample sequenced in a study of blood T cell repertoires in COVID-19. Measured with immunoSEQ multiplex PCR; TCRdb has only the in-frame clones, and not every one. The profile shows some 20,000 clones, approximately 93% of them singletons. Sequenced material: peripheral blood. The receptors derive from a human donor in a cohort sampled during active COVID-19.

The chain combines TRBV19 with TRBJ1-1; TRBD1 agrees at 10 bases. The CDR3 totals 15 residues. Germline lookup yields CDR1 LNHDA and CDR2 SQIVND (reference sequence). V dropped 8 bases and J dropped 7; count of bases not matched to a gene: 13. The CDR3 is CASLTGQGILGEAFF. The CDR3 DNA reads as TGTGCCAGTTTAACGGGACAGGGGATTCTAGGTGAAGCTTTCTTT.

This chain connects TRBV18 to TRBJ2-1, with 10 bases identical to TRBD1. CDR1 and CDR2 from the germline V gene are KGHSH and LQKENI. The junction had 20 bases not matched to a gene; V was cut back by 6 bases and J by 3 bases. The CDR3 spans 20 residues. The CDR3 nucleotides are TGTGCCAGCTCTCCGGGACCGGGACAGGGGTCATCCCTGTTCTACAATGAGCAGTTCTTC. Protein product: CASSPGPGQGSSLFYNEQFF.